What follows describes a single TCR beta chain. PCR involved 60 Vbeta and 13 Jbeta primers. The repertoire was sequenced with immunoSEQ multiplex PCR; TCRdb's copy has only in-frame clones and lacks some. This table lists just over 80,000 clones. The length of the CDR3 is 12 residues. Trimming took 4 bases from V and 10 from J, leaving 13 bases between them. The germline gives CDR1 MGHDK, CDR2 SYGVNS. These data are taken from a study of cytomegalovirus exposure and HLA in healthy donors. This receptor was obtained from a woman in her twenties or thirties in good health and CMV-seronegative. This chain joins TRBV25-1 and TRBJ1-1; D unclear. The source material was PBMCs. CDR3 loop: CASSAYGSRAFF. In DNA form, the CDR3 reads TGTGCCAGCAGTGCGTATGGTAGCCGAGCTTTCTTT.